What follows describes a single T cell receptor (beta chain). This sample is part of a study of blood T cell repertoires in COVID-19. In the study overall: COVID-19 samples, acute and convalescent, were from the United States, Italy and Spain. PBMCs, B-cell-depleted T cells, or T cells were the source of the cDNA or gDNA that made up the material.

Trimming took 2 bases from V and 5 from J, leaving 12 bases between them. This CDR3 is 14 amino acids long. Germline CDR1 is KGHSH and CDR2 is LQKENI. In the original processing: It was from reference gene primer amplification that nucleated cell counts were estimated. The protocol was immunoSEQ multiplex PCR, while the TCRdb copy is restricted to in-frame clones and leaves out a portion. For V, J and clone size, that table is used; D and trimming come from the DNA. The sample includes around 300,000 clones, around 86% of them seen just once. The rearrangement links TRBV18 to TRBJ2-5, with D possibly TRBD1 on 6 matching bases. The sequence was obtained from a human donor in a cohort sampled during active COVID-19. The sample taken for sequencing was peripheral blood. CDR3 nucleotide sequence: TGTGCCAGCTCACCAAGGGCTACAGGGGAGACCCAGTACTTC. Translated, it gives CASSPRATGETQYF.